This is a list of T cell receptor beta chains from one sample in a study of blood T cell repertoires in COVID-19. Generated by immunoSEQ multiplex PCR, the TCRdb table keeps only in-frame clones and is missing some. The sample lists some 140,000 clones; roughly 89% were seen once. Source material: peripheral blood. The source is a man aged 50 or older with active or convalescent COVID-19. Both conserved end residues are part of each CDR3.

j_call v_call cdr3_aa
TRBJ1-1 TRBV30 CAWGTEHTEAFF
TRBJ2-3 TRBV30 CAWSVGGTQYF
TRBJ2-2 TRBV2 CASKPPGQKRTGELFF
TRBJ2-5 TRBV7-2 CASSDARTGTQYF
TRBJ2-1 TRBV4-1 CASSQEGSRGYRGIF
TRBJ2-1 TRBV15 CATSSSGQGNNEQFF
TRBJ1-4 TRBV7-6 CASSLAPGGDEKLFF
TRBJ1-5 TRBV19 CASRTTQGSLQPQHF
TRBJ1-1 TRBV12-3/TRBV12-4 CASSLDHFTEAFF
TRBJ1-2 TRBV30 CASQTGGEGYTF
TRBJ2-7 TRBV6-6 CASRTGTLTYEQYF
TRBJ2-7 TRBV6-5 CASRMETSGSYEQYF
TRBJ1-3 TRBV30 CAWSADRLGNTIYF
TRBJ2-3 TRBV6-1 CASSDGGGTDTQYF
TRBJ2-2 TRBV28 CASSLPRGNYITGELFF
TRBJ1-2 TRBV5-8 CASSPLGQGNYGYTF
TRBJ1-2 TRBV2 CASRGFRGYGYTF
TRBJ2-2 TRBV6-2/TRBV6-3 CASSLSTGWGTGELFF
TRBJ2-5 TRBV5-1 CASSIGQGQETQYF
TRBJ2-2 TRBV5-1 CASSWGQGRTGELFF
TRBJ1-4 TRBV6-5 CAVSSRFSTNEKLFF
TRBJ1-2 TRBV30 CAWSLQGANYGYTF
TRBJ2-3 TRBV19 CASSAGLAETDTQYF
TRBJ1-6 TRBV2 CASNKESSYNSPLHF
TRBJ2-7 TRBV12-5 CASGLVALTGTYEQYF
TRBJ1-2 TRBV7-6 CASSLDRSPIYGYTF
TRBJ2-7 TRBV15 CATSRDPPVSYEQYF
TRBJ2-1 TRBV5-1 CASSPGTGAYNEQFF
TRBJ1-5 TRBV28 CASNGAGNVNQPQHF
TRBJ2-3 TRBV7-2 CASSLAPGGRTQYF
TRBJ1-5 TRBV4-1 CASSQDRLSNQPQHF
TRBJ1-3 TRBV4-2 CASSPSRDRNSGNTIYF
TRBJ2-3 TRBV19 CASSQGGRTSTDTQYF
TRBJ1-3 TRBV19 CASSIPQGVAGNTIYF
TRBJ1-5 TRBV6-5 CASISQGANQPQHF
TRBJ2-3 TRBV24-1 CASGQGRDTQYF
TRBJ2-1 TRBV5-1 CASSSRDFNEQFF
TRBJ2-6 TRBV7-9 CALGAPGANVLTF
TRBJ2-7 TRBV6-1 CASSGRQAPSYEQYF
TRBJ2-7 TRBV29-1 CSVEGMETSVHEQYF
TRBJ2-3 TRBV7-9 CASSTASGESTDTQYF
TRBJ2-7 TRBV5-6 CASSRDYEQYF
TRBJ2-7 TRBV18 CASSPTPPGQGYEQYF